These 32 T cell receptor beta chains originate from one sample sequenced in a study of T cell responses to AZD1222 COVID-19 vaccine (dated by TCRdb to about 2021). To prepare the library, the immunoSEQ multiplex PCR assay was applied. TCRdb obtained this table from immuneACCESS and retained in-frame rearrangements with V and J assigned. These tables miss some clones; where compared with another copy, unresolved V genes account for less than half of the shortfall, and the remainder is unexplained. In this sample the table shows about 110,000 clones, 81% of which occur a single time. The ten largest clones capture less than 5% of the sample. Per the publication, the time point label means: baseline before first vaccination. The sample consisted of peripheral blood, taken on day 0 of AZD1222 vaccination. The receptor source for this set is an adult in good health.

This rearrangement joins TRBV9 to TRBJ2-3, with 9 bases matching TRBD2. Germline V gives CDR1 SGDLS, CDR2 YYNGEE. This CDR3 is 16 amino acids long. With V trimmed by 4 bases and J by 3 bases, 9 bases remained unmatched. CDR3 amino acids: CASSPRRGLATDTQYF. The DNA of the CDR3 is TGTGCCAGCAGCCCCCGGCGGGGACTAGCAACAGATACGCAGTATTTT.

This sequence joins TRBV9 and TRBJ2-1, with 11 nucleotides matching TRBD2. Losses at the gene ends were 4 bases for V and 15 bases for J; bases not matched to a gene: 9. The CDR3 is 13 residues long. In germline, CDR1 is SGDLS, CDR2 YYNGEE. The DNA for the CDR3 is TGTGCCAGCAGCACCTTATCTAGCGGGGGGCTGTTCTTC. Its protein is CASSTLSSGGLFF.

The chain has TRBV6-2 or TRBV6-3 and TRBJ2-6; D not certain. Germline CDR1 reads MNHEY; CDR2 reads SVGEGT. The CDR3 runs to 15 residues. V was trimmed by 5 bases and J by 0 bases, leaving 8 bases between them. The DNA for the CDR3 is TGTGCCAGCAGTCCGACTTTCTCTGGGGCCAACGTCCTGACTTTC. As protein: CASSPTFSGANVLTF.

This chain connects TRBV29-1 to TRBJ2-7; 12 bases fit TRBD2. V was pared by 5 bases and J by 5 bases, with 4 bases of the junction left unmatched. The CDR3 length is 13 residues. Per germline, CDR1 SQVTM and CDR2 ANQGSEA. The CDR3, as DNA: TGCAGCGTTTGGAGGACTAGCGGGAACGAGCAGTACTTC. Translating it yields CSVWRTSGNEQYF.

The rearrangement joins TRBV6-6 to TRBJ2-7, with D possibly TRBD1 on 5 matching bases. Trimming took 5 bases from V and 4 from J, leaving 15 bases between them. Germline V gene lookup returns CDR1 MNHNY and CDR2 SVGAGI (reference sequence). The CDR3 consists of 14 residues. Written as DNA, the CDR3 is TGTGCCAGCAGTCTAAGAGGCCAGGGTTACGAGCAGTACTTC. The encoded protein is CASSLRGQGYEQYF.

This clone was seen a few times. The V gene is TRBV15, the J gene TRBJ2-7; D not resolved. The germline V gene encodes CDR1 LNHNV and CDR2 YYDKDF (reference sequence). Trimming removed 0 bases at V and 4 bases at J, with 10 bases between. The CDR3 has 14 residues. CDR3 nucleotide sequence: TGTGCCACCAGCAGAGATCGGGCGCGTTACGAGCAGTACTTC. Its translation: CATSRDRARYEQYF.

This chain links TRBV28 with TRBJ2-1; perhaps TRBD1 as D (6 bases). Per germline, CDR1 MDHEN and CDR2 SYDVKM. Trimming pared 2 bases from V and 4 bases from J, leaving 9 bases between. The CDR3 has 14 residues. The CDR3 spells CASSLPQGYNEQFF. For the CDR3, the DNA is TGTGCCAGCAGTTTACCACAGGGATACAATGAGCAGTTCTTC.

The chain joins TRBV4-3 to TRBJ1-2; D is unresolved. Germline V CDR1 and CDR2: LGHNA, YSLEER. This CDR3 contains 13 residues. The ends were cut back, 1 base at V and 7 bases at J, with 10 bases in the middle. The CDR3 protein is CASSQADRRGYTF. CDR3 nucleotides: TGCGCCAGCAGCCAAGCGGACCGCCGTGGCTACACCTTC.

The gene calls are TRBV6-6 and TRBJ1-1; TRBD1 matches 9 bases. This CDR3 comprises 14 residues. The germline V gene has CDR1 MNHNY and CDR2 SVGAGI (reference sequence). V trimming: 7 bases; J trimming: 4 bases; junction bases outside the gene matches: 7. The chain's CDR3 is CASTHRGQGTEAFF. The CDR3 coding sequence is TGTGCCAGCACCCACAGGGGGCAAGGCACTGAAGCTTTCTTT.

The CDR3 DNA follows: TGTGCCAGCAGCGTAGGGGGTAGCGGGACCGGGGAGCTGTTTTTT. This sequence encodes CASSVGGSGTGELFF. The chain links TRBV9 to TRBJ2-2; 7 bases align to TRBD2. The CDR3 extends over 15 amino acids. Per germline, CDR1 SGDLS and CDR2 YYNGEE. Germline trimming cut 0 bases from V and 5 bases from J; bases unmatched to any gene: 4.

J is TRBJ1-5 and V is TRBV28; D is uncertain. Trimming shortened V by 3 bases and J by 3 bases, and 15 bases separated the two germline ends. Germline CDR1 reads MDHEN; CDR2 reads SYDVKM. The CDR3 contains 16 residues. The CDR3 loop reads CASSLVGRRSNQPQHF. The CDR3 DNA sequence: TGTGCCAGCAGTTTGGTGGGAAGGAGGTCCAATCAGCCCCAGCATTTT.

This clone was found a few times. The J gene is TRBJ1-5, the V gene TRBV7-2; TRBD1 aligns across 9 bases. Germline V gene sequence: CDR1 SGHTA, CDR2 FQGNSA. Losses at the gene ends were 4 bases for V and 7 bases for J; bases not matched to a gene: 5. The CDR3 has 14 residues. The CDR3 sequence: CASSSGQGGQPQHF. CDR3 nucleotides: TGTGCCAGCAGCTCGGGACAGGGTGGCCAGCCCCAGCATTTT.

CDR3 sequence reads: CASSSSGTYYEQYF. CDR3 coding DNA: TGCGCCAGCAGCTCCTCCGGGACGTACTACGAGCAGTACTTC. V usage is TRBV5-1 and J usage is TRBJ2-7; D may match TRBD1 or TRBD2 (5 bases each). The germline CDR1 and CDR2 sequences are SGHRS and YFSETQ. Trimming pared 3 bases from V and 3 bases from J, leaving 13 bases between. The CDR3 has 14 amino acids.

V is TRBV28 and J is TRBJ2-6; D is possibly TRBD1 or TRBD2 (5 bases each). The V and J ends lost 6 bases and 3 bases respectively, with 12 bases between them. Germline V gene data show CDR1 as MDHEN and CDR2 as SYDVKM. The CDR3 runs 15 residues. The CDR3 loop reads CASRGRLDGANVLTF. CDR3 in DNA: TGTGCCAGCAGGGGACGGTTAGATGGGGCCAACGTCCTGACTTTC.

The chain employs TRBV4-1 and TRBJ1-2, with D possibly matching TRBD1 (5 bases). The CDR3 runs to 15 residues. Between the trimmed V and J ends, which lost 0 bases and 4 bases, there was a span of 12 bases. Per the germline V gene, CDR1 is MGHRA and CDR2 is YSYEKL. For the CDR3, the DNA is TGCGCCAGCAGCCAAGAGTGGCAGGGAGGCTATGGCTACACCTTC. Translated, it gives CASSQEWQGGYGYTF.

The CDR3 region is CASIDVPNQPQHF. Here the CDR3 DNA reads TGTGCCAGCATAGATGTCCCCAATCAGCCCCAGCATTTT. The chain recombines TRBV28 with TRBJ1-5; the D is unclear. The CDR3 covers 13 residues. The V and J ends lost 7 bases and 3 bases respectively, with 10 bases between them. Germline V gene data show CDR1 as MDHEN and CDR2 as SYDVKM.

The CDR3: CASSTQVAGGSSYEQYF. The CDR3 DNA follows: TGTGCCAGCAGTACCCAGGTAGCGGGAGGGAGCTCCTACGAGCAGTACTTC. The V call is TRBV6-2 or TRBV6-3, the J call TRBJ2-7; 11 nucleotides align to TRBD2. Per germline, CDR1 MNHEY and CDR2 SVGEGT. Trimming at V came to 5 bases and at J to 0 bases, leaving 9 bases not matched to a gene. This CDR3 has 17 residues.

This clone was seen once. The V call is TRBV9, the J call TRBJ2-2; a possible D gene is TRBD2 (6 bases). CDR1 and CDR2 (germline): SGDLS, YYNGEE. V lost 6 bases and J lost 0, with 12 bases in between. The CDR3 extends over 15 amino acids. The CDR3 coding sequence is TGTGCCAGCACTTTAGGAGGGGCGAACACCGGGGAGCTGTTTTTT. Residues: CASTLGGANTGELFF.

This chain connects TRBV5-1 to TRBJ2-7, with 11 bases fitting TRBD1. This CDR3 comprises 14 residues. With 4 bases clipped from V and 4 bases from J, the junction kept 4 bases outside the gene matches. Germline V gene data show CDR1 as SGHRS and CDR2 as YFSETQ. The chain's CDR3 is CASSRTGGKYEQYF. The CDR3 DNA follows: TGCGCCAGCAGCCGGACAGGGGGCAAGTACGAGCAGTACTTC.

This chain joins TRBV6-5 and TRBJ1-3; D gene ambiguous. Germline CDR1 reads MNHEY; CDR2 reads SVGAGI. Between the trimmed V and J ends, which lost 4 bases and 3 bases, there was a span of 13 bases. The CDR3 has 15 residues. DNA of the CDR3: TGTGCCAGCAGTTTGTCAGTAGATGGTGGAAACACCATATATTTT. Encoded protein: CASSLSVDGGNTIYF.

The rearrangement links TRBV2 to TRBJ1-1, with 7 bases that match TRBD1. The CDR3 runs 15 residues. CDR1 is SNHLY and CDR2 is FYNNEI in the germline V gene. Trimming at V came to 7 bases and at J to 1 base, leaving 9 bases not matched to a gene. The chain's CDR3 is CASTREGGANTEAFF. Written as DNA, the CDR3 is TGTGCCAGCACCCGAGAAGGGGGCGCGAACACTGAAGCTTTCTTT. Drawing the rest from reference TRBV2 and TRBJ1-1, the complete variable domain is EPEVTQTPSHQVTQMGQEVILRCVPISNHLYFYWYRQILGQKVEFLVSFYNNEISEKSEIFDDQFSVERPDGSNFTLKIRSTKLEDSAMYFCASTREGGANTEAFFGQGTRLTVV.

The CDR3 reads CASRPYTETEPFF. DNA for the CDR3: TGTGCCAGTCGCCCTTACACAGAAACCGAACCTTTCTTT. The chain is built from TRBV12-3 or TRBV12-4 and TRBJ1-1; D gene unclear. Trimming cost V 9 bases and J 12 bases, with 23 bases left between them. The CDR3 contains 13 residues.

This clone has only one observation. The chain recombines TRBV27 with TRBJ2-7, with 7 positions matching TRBD2. The CDR3 totals 18 residues. CDR1 and CDR2 from the germline V gene are MNHEY and SMNVEV (reference sequence). Trimming took 6 bases from V and 7 from J; bases not matched to a gene: 24. Here the CDR3 reads CASRINAGVGRTAREQYF. CDR3 DNA: TGTGCCAGCAGAATTAATGCGGGAGTGGGTCGAACAGCGCGGGAGCAGTACTTC.

This rearrangement joins TRBV28 to TRBJ1-2; no clear D. CDR1 and CDR2 (germline): MDHEN, SYDVKM. This CDR3 is built from 12 residues. V was trimmed by 5 bases and J by 2 bases, leaving 6 bases between them. CDR3 sequence: CASSAQNYGYTF. For the CDR3, the DNA is TGTGCCAGCAGTGCCCAGAACTATGGCTACACCTTC.

The J gene is TRBJ2-3, the V gene TRBV14; TRBD2 matches 12 bases. Germline CDR1 is SGHDN and CDR2 is FVKESK. The ends lost 3 bases at V and 3 bases at J; junction bases unmatched: 7. This CDR3 has 17 residues. CDR3 in DNA: TGTGCCAGCAGCCACTTAAAGACTAGCGGGGGAACAGATACGCAGTATTTT. As protein: CASSHLKTSGGTDTQYF.

This clone appeared a few times. The rearrangement joins TRBV28 to TRBJ1-1; no clear D gene. This CDR3 region has 17 residues. Germline assignment: CDR1 MDHEN and CDR2 SYDVKM. Trimming pared 3 bases from V and 0 bases from J, leaving 17 bases between. This CDR3 reads CASSLYGQTIMNTEAFF. The DNA for the CDR3 is TGTGCCAGCAGTTTGTATGGGCAGACAATAATGAACACTGAAGCTTTCTTT.

The CDR3 coding sequence is TGCGCCAGCAGCTCCGGGACGGAGAGCACAGATACGCAGTATTTT. This translates into CASSSGTESTDTQYF. This chain links TRBV5-1 with TRBJ2-3; D could derive from TRBD1 or TRBD2 (5 bases each). CDR3 size: 15 residues. Germline V gene data show CDR1 as SGHRS and CDR2 as YFSETQ. Trimming cost V 3 bases and J 0 bases, with 11 bases left between them.

V is TRBV28 and J is TRBJ1-2; unclear D gene. V shed 7 bases and J shed 3 bases, with 12 bases lying between them. The germline gives CDR1 MDHEN, CDR2 SYDVKM. The CDR3 covers 13 residues. The CDR3 nucleotides read TGTGCCAGCACTGAGGGCGGGGACTATGGCTACACCTTC. Protein: CASTEGGDYGYTF.

The chain has TRBV5-1 and TRBJ2-3, with 10 nucleotides matching TRBD1. With V trimmed by 0 bases and J by 2 bases, 3 bases remained unmatched. This CDR3 has 16 amino acids. CDR1 is SGHRS and CDR2 is YFSETQ in the germline V gene. CDR3 bases: TGCGCCAGCAGCTTGGGCGGGACAGGGGTCACAGATACGCAGTATTTT. The encoded protein is CASSLGGTGVTDTQYF.

The CDR3 DNA follows: TGTGCCAGCAGCTTATCTAGCGGGAGTGCCAAAAACATTCAGTACTTC. This sequence encodes CASSLSSGSAKNIQYF. The J gene is TRBJ2-4, the V gene TRBV7-2, with TRBD2 identical over 10 bases. CDR1 is SGHTA and CDR2 is FQGNSA in the germline V gene. This CDR3 contains 16 residues. The junction had 2 bases not matched to a gene; V was cut back by 2 bases and J by 1 base.

This clone occurred a few times. The identical CDR3 is also encoded by other nucleotide sequences in the sample. This chain joins TRBV2 and TRBJ1-2, with D unresolved. The V end was cut by 3 bases, the J end by 7 bases, with 6 bases between. There are 11 residues in the CDR3. The germline V gene has CDR1 SNHLY and CDR2 FYNNEI. CDR3 DNA sequence: TGTGCCAGCAGTGATGGTCTTGGCTACACCTTC. Translating gives CASSDGLGYTF.

The chain recombines TRBV19 with TRBJ2-7; the match to TRBD1 covers 8 bases. From germline, CDR1 is LNHDA and CDR2 SQIVND (reference sequence). The CDR3 is 14 residues long. J gave up 4 bases and V 5 bases, and 7 bases lay outside the gene matches. DNA for the CDR3: TGTGCCAGTAGTCCCGGACAGGGCGGTTACGAGCAGTACTTC. Amino acids: CASSPGQGGYEQYF.